The source of this TCR beta chain is a study of Ad26.COV2.S vaccination and SARS-CoV-2 variants (dated by TCRdb to the early 2020s). About the study as a whole: Donors in the vaccine arm were drawn from COV1001, a multicentre, randomized, double-blind, placebo-controlled phase I-IIa trial testing Ad26.COV2.S in healthy adults. Ad26.COV2.S was given intramuscularly at 5x10^10 or 1x10^11 viral particles, as a single shot or as two shots 56 days apart. Sequencing of the TCRbeta repertoire served to evaluate the specificity and breadth of SARS-CoV-2-reactive T cell receptors following Ad26.COV2.S vaccination. A total of around 32 samples were included in the TCR-sequenced set, comprising some 20 Ad26.COV2.S vaccine recipients, 5 placebo recipients and 8 SARS-CoV-2 convalescent individuals. Participants in the trial were split at random into five groups of five each, receiving low-dose or high-dose Ad26.COV2.S once or twice, or else placebo on both occasions. Throughout the experiments and outcome assessment, investigators stayed blinded to trial group allocation. The investigation overall reported the following: Vaccine and placebo recipients had comparable non-spike TCR breadth, which fits with the vaccine containing only spike. The authors noted that the TCR breadth and depth analyses may have underestimated total T cell responses. The study was not powered to compare responses between vaccine doses or regimens. After vaccination, spike-specific CD8+ and CD4+ T cell responses were reported to show substantial breadth. Spike-specific TCR breadth was higher in Ad26.COV2.S recipients than in placebo recipients (P = 0.0014).

As concerns this clone: This clone's antigen is unknown. No quality values exist for individual bases; no much larger clone is one base distant. The identical CDR3 is also encoded by other nucleotide sequences in the sample.

TCRbeta CDR3 regions were sequenced with the immunoSEQ Assay. After extraction, genomic DNA underwent amplification by bias-controlled multiplex PCR, followed by high-throughput sequencing. On the study's bioinformatics: To quantify the absolute abundance of each unique TCRbeta CDR3 region, sequences were collapsed and filtered. T cell fraction was estimated by normalization of TCRbeta template counts to usable DNA, with usable DNA being measured through amplification of reference genes present in all nucleated cells. Repertoire TCRs were annotated as SARS-CoV-2-specific by exact matching of V gene, CDR3 amino acid sequence and J gene to a known reactive TCR set. The reference SARS-CoV-2 TCR set came from MIRA and was filtered for enrichment in COVID-19-positive ImmuneCODE repertoires, removing public or cross-reactive TCRs. Based on the MIRA antigens, annotated TCRs were further analysed at the level of specific ORF or position within ORF. Depth was the summed frequency of annotated unique rearrangements, while breadth was defined as annotated unique rearrangements over total unique productive rearrangements. TCR breadth was compared between groups using two-sided Wilcoxon rank-sum tests. In its TCRdb copy, this immuneACCESS table keeps in-frame sequences only and misses some clones. Where compared with another copy, unresolved V genes explain less than half of these, and the others have no known cause. V, J and clone size were drawn from that table, and D and trimming were deduced from the DNA. This sample gives about 320,000 clones in total; about 90% of them show up just once. Jointly, the top ten make up 5% to 6.5% of the sample.

CDR1 and CDR2, looked up from the germline V gene, are SNHLY and FYNNEI. The germline V and J ends show losses of 7 bases and 4 bases respectively, and no gene match explains 3 bases of the junction. From cysteine to phenylalanine, the CDR3 is 14 amino acids long. CDR3 DNA is the only sequence kept; it has 42 bases, read in frame from the first base. What this sample's treatment or condition label stands for: 15 to 20 received Ad26.COV2.S at low or high dose, single or two shots; a few received placebo; per-sample allocation not given. Repertoires of vaccine and placebo recipients were sequenced from samples collected on day 63 after the first injection. Between 29 July and 7 August 2020, Cohort 1b enrolled about two dozen adults aged 18-55 years at one site in Boston, USA. As a vaccine, Ad26.COV2.S was a replication-incompetent adenovirus type 26 vector that expressed a prefusion-stabilized SARS-CoV-2 spike protein derived from the original Wuhan strain.

This specimen was peripheral blood, taken in a trial of Ad26.COV2.S vaccine versus placebo. This clonotype was obtained from a person between 18 and 59 years old who received the Ad26.COV2.S COVID-19 vaccine or a placebo. The sequence links TRBV2 to TRBJ2-1, with 11 bases matching TRBD2. The bases are TGTGCCAGCAAGGGGACTAGCGGATACAATGAGCAGTTCTTC. Translated, it reads CASKGTSGYNEQFF.